In this sample, the clone carrying this T cell receptor beta chain turned up a few times. The target antigen is unknown. TCRdb redid the calling of the RT-PCR reads with MiXCR, one entry per CDR3 protein. The profile shows 400,000 to 650,000 distinct CDR3 sequences, 6% to 9% of them singletons. These data originate in a study of response to subunit inactivated influenza vaccine. Germline values: CDR1 MNHNS, CDR2 SASEGT. The CDR3 extends over 14 amino acids. Trimming at V came to 5 bases and at J to 7 bases, leaving 6 bases not matched to a gene. Findings and caveats of the study: Each seasonal influenza vaccination recruits few new T cells, the authors suggested.

The rearrangement joins TRBV6-1 to TRBJ2-2; 8 bases are a match to TRBD2. The origin of this receptor is a man between 50 and 75 years old who received an inactivated influenza vaccine. Source: PBMCs from blood, taken about 23 months after vaccination. The CDR3 is CASSPGLAGGELFF. As DNA, the CDR3 is TGTGCCAGCAGTCCCGGACTAGCTGGCGGGGAGCTGTTTTTT.